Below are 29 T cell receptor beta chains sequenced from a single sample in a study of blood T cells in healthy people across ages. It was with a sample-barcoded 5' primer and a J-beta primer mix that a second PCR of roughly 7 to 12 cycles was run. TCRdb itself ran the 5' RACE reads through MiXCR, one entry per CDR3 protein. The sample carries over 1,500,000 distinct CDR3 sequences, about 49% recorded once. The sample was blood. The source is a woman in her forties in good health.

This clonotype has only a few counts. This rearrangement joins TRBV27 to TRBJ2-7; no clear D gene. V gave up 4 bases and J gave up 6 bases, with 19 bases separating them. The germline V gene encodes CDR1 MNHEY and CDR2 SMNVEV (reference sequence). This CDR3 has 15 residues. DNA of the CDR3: TGTGCCAGCAGTTCCGTCATACAACTGCCAAGCGAGCAGTACTTC. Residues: CASSSVIQLPSEQYF.

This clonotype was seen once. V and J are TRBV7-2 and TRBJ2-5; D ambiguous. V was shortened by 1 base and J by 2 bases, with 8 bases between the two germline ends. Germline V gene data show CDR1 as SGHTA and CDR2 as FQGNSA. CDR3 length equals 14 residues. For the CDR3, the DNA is TGTGCCAGCAGCTTAGAGCCCTGGCAAGAGACCCAGTACTTC. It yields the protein CASSLEPWQETQYF.

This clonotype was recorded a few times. CDR3 bases: TGCAGCGTTGAAGATTGGGGGATGGCTCAGGAGACCCAGTACTTC. Residues: CSVEDWGMAQETQYF. The chain uses TRBV29-1 and TRBJ2-5, with D possibly called TRBD1 or TRBD2 (5 bases each). V lost 0 bases and J lost 5, with 16 bases in between. Germline lookup yields CDR1 SQVTM and CDR2 ANQGSEA. This CDR3 has 15 residues.

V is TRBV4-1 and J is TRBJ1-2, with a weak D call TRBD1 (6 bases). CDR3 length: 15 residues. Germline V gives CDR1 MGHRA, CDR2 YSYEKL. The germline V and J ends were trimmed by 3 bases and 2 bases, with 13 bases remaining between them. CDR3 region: CASSHPLQGNYGYTF. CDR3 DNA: TGCGCCAGCAGCCACCCCCTGCAGGGGAACTATGGCTACACCTTC.

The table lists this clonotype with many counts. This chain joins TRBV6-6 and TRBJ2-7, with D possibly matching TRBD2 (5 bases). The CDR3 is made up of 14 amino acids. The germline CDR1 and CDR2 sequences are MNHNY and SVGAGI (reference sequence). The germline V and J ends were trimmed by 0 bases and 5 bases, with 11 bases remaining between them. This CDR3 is CASSYSFPGNEQYF. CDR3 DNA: TGTGCCAGCAGTTACTCGTTCCCCGGGAACGAGCAGTACTTC.

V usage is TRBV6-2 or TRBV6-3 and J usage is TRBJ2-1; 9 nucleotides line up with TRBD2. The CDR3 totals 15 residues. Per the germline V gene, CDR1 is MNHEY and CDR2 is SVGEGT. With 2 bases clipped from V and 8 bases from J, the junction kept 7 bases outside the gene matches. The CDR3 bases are TGTGCCAGCAGTTACAGGGCTAGCGGGGTTTATGAGCAGTTCTTC. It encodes CASSYRASGVYEQFF.

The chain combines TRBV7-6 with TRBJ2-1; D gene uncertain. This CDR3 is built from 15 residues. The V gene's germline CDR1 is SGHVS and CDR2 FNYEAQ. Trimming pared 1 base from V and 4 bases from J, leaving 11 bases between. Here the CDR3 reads CASSLDPVGYNEQFF. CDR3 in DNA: TGTGCCAGCAGCTTAGACCCAGTTGGGTACAATGAGCAGTTCTTC.

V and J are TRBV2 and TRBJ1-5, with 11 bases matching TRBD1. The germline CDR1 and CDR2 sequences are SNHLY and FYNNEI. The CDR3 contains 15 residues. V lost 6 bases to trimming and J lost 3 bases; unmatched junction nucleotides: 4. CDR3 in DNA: TGTGCCAGCAGGGGACAGGGGGTTGACAATCAGCCCCAGCATTTT. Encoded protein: CASRGQGVDNQPQHF.

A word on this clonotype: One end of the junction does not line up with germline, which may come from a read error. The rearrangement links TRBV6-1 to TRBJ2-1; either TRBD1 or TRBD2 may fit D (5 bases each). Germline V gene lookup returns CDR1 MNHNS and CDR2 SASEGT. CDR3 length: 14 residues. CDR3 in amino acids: CASREGTLSNEQFF. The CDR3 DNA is TGTGCCAGCAGGGAAGGGACGCTCTCCAATGAGCAGTTCTTC.

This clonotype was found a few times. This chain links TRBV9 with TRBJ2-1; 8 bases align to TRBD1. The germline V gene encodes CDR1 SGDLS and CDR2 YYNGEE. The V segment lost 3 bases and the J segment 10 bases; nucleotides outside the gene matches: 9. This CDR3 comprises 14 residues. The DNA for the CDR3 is TGTGCCAGCAGCGGTGGACAGGGTGGAAGAGAGCAGTTCTTC. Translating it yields CASSGGQGGREQFF.

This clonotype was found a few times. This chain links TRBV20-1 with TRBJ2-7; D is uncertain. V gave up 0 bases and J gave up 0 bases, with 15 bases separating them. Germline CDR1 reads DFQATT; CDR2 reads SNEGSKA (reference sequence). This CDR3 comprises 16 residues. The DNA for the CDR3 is TGCAGTGCTAGAGACCCCGCCAGCTCACTCTCCTACGAGCAGTACTTC. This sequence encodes CSARDPASSLSYEQYF.

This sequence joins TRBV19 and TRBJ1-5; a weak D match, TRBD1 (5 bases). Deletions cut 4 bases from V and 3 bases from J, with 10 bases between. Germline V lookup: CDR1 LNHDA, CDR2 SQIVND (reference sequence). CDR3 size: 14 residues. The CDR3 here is CASSRAGYNQPQHF. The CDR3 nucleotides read TGTGCCAGTAGTAGGGCAGGGTACAATCAGCCCCAGCATTTT.

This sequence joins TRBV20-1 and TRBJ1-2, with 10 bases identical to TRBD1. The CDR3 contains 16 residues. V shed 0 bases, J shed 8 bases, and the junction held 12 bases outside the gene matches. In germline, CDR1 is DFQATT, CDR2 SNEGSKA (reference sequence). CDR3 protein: CSARDRIDRGPRGYTF. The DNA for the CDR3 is TGCAGTGCTAGAGATCGAATCGACAGGGGGCCTCGGGGCTACACCTTC.

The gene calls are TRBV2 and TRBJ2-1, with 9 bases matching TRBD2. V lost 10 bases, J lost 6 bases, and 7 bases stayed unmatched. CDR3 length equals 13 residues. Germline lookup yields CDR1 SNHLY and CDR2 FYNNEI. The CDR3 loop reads CANSRTSVNEQFF. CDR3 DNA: TGTGCCAACTCCCGGACTAGCGTCAATGAGCAGTTCTTC. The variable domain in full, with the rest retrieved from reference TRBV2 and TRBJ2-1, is EPEVTQTPSHQVTQMGQEVILRCVPISNHLYFYWYRQILGQKVEFLVSFYNNEISEKSEIFDDQFSVERPDGSNFTLKIRSTKLEDSAMYFCANSRTSVNEQFFGPGTRLTVL.

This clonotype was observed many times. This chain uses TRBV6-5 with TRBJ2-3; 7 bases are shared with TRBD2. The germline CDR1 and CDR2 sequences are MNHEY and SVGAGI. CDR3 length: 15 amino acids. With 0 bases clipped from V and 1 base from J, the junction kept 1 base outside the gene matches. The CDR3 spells CASSYSLAGTDTQYF. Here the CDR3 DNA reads TGTGCCAGCAGTTACTCCCTAGCGGGCACAGATACGCAGTATTTT.

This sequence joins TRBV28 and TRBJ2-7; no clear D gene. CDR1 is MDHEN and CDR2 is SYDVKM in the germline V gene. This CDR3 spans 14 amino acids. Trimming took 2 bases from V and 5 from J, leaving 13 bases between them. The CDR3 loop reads CASSLPGQVHEQYF. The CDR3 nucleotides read TGTGCCAGCAGTTTACCCGGGCAGGTCCACGAGCAGTACTTC.

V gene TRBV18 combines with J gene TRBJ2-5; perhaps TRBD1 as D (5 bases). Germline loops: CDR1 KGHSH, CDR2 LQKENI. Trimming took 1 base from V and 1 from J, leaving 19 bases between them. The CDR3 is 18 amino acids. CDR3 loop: CASSPRERQRRAQETQYF. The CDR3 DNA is TGTGCCAGCTCACCACGGGAAAGACAGCGAAGGGCCCAAGAGACCCAGTACTTC.

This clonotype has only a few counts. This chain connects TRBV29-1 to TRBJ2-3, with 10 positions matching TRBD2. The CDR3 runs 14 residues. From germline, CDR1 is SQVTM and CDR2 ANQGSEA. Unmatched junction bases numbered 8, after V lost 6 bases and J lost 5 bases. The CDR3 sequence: CSVVLAGQRDTQYF. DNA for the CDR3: TGCAGCGTCGTACTAGCGGGGCAAAGAGATACGCAGTATTTT.

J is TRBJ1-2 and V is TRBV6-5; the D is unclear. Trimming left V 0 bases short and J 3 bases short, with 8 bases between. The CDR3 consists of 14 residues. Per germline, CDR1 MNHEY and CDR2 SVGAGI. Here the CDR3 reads CASSYSQRDYGYTF. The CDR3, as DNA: TGTGCCAGCAGTTACTCGCAAAGGGACTATGGCTACACCTTC.

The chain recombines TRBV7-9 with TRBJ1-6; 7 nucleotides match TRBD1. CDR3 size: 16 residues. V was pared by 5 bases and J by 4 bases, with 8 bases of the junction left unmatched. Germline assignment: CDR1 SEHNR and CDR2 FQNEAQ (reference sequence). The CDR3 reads CASSPRGTDYNSPLHF. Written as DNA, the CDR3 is TGTGCCAGCAGCCCTAGGGGGACAGATTATAATTCACCCCTCCACTTT.

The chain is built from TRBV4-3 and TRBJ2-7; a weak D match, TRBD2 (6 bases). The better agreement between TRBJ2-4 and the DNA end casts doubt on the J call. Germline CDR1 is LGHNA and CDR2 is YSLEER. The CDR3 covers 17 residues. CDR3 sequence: CASSQDQFGGVWNIQYF. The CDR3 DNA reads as TGCGCCAGCAGCCAAGACCAGTTCGGGGGAGTGTGGAACATTCAGTACTTC.

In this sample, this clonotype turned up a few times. CDR3: CASRISAMGGYTF. CDR3 DNA: TGTGCCAGCAGGATATCGGCGATGGGTGGCTACACCTTC. The chain employs TRBV27 and TRBJ1-2; D is ambiguous. Germline assignment: CDR1 MNHEY and CDR2 SMNVEV (reference sequence). Between the trimmed V and J ends, which lost 6 bases and 7 bases, there was a span of 15 bases. This CDR3 has 13 residues.

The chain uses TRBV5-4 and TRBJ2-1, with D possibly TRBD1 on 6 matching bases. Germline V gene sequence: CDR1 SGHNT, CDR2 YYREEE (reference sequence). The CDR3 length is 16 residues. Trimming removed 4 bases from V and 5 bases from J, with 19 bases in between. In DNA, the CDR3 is TGTGCCAGCAGCCGCAAACAGGGCGACCTTAACAATGAGCAGTTCTTC. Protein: CASSRKQGDLNNEQFF. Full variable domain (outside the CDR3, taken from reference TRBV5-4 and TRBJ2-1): ETGVTQSPTHLIKTRGQQVTLRCSSQSGHNTVSWYQQALGQGPQFIFQYYREEENGRGNFPPRFSGLQFPNYSSELNVNALELDDSALYLCASSRKQGDLNNEQFFGPGTRLTVL.

CDR3 region: CASSETGLAERETQYF. Here the CDR3 DNA reads TGTGCCAGCAGTGAAACGGGACTAGCAGAAAGAGAGACCCAGTACTTC. The V and J genes are TRBV28 and TRBJ2-5, with TRBD2 matching 9 bases. In germline, CDR1 is MDHEN, CDR2 SYDVKM. This CDR3 is 16 amino acids long. V trimming: 5 bases; J trimming: 4 bases; junction bases outside the gene matches: 11.

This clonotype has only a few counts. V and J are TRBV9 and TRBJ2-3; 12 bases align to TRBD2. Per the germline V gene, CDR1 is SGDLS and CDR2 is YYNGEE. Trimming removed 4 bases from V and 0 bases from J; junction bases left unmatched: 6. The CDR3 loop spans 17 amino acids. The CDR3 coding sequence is TGTGCCAGCAGCTCCAGACTAGCGGGGGACAGCACAGATACGCAGTATTTT. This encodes CASSSRLAGDSTDTQYF.

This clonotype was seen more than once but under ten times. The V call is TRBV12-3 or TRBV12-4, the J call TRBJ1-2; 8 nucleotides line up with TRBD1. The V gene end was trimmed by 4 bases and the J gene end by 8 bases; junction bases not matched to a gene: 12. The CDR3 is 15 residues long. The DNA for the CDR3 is TGTGCCAGCAGTTGGGCCGGGACAGGTCCCCAAGGCTACACCTTC. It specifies CASSWAGTGPQGYTF.

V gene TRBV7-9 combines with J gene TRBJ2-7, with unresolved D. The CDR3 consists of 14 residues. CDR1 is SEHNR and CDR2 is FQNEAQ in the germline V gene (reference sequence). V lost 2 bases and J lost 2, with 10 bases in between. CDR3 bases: TGTGCCAGCAGCTTATCCACCCAAACCTACGAGCAGTACTTC. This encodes CASSLSTQTYEQYF.

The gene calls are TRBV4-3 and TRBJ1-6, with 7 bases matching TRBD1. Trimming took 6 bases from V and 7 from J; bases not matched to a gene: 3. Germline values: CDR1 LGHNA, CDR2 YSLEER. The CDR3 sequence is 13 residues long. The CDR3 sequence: CASSGTANSPLHF. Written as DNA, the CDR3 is TGCGCCAGCAGTGGGACAGCGAATTCACCCCTCCACTTT.

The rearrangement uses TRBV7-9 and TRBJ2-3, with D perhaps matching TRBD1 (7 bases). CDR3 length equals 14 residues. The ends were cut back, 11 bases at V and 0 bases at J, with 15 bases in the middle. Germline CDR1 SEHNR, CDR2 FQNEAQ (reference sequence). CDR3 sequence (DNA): TGTGCCGGCCCCAGGGGGGCTAGCACAGATACGCAGTATTTT. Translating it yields CAGPRGASTDTQYF.